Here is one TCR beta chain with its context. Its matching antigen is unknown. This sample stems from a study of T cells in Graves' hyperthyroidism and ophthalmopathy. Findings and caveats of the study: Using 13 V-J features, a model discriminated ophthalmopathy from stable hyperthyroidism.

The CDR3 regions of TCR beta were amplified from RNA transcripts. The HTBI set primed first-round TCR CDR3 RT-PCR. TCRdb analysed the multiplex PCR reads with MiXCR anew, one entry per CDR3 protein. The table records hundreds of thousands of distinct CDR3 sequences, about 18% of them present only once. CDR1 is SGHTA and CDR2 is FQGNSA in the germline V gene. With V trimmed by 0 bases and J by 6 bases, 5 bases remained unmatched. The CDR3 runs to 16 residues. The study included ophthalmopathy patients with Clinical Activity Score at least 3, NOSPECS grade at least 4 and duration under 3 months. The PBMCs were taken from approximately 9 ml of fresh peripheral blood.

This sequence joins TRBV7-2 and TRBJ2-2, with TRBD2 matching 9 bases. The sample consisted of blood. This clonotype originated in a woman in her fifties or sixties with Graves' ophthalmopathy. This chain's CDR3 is CASSLAGTSTAGELFF. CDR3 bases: TGTGCCAGCAGCTTAGCCGGGACTAGCACAGCCGGGGAGCTGTTTTTT.